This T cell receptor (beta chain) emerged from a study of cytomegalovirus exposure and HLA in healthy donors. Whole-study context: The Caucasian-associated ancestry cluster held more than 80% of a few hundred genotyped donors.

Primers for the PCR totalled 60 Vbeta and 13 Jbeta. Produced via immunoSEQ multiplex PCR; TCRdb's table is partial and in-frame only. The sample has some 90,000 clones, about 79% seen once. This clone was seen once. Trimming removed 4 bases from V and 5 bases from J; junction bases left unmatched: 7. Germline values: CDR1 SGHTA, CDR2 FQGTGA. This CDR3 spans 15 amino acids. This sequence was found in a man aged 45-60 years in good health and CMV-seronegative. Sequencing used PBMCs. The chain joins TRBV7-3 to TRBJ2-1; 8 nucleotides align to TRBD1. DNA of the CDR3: TGTGCCAGCAGCTCATCAGGGGGCGCCCACAATGAGCAGTTCTTC. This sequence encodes CASSSSGGAHNEQFF.